This TCR beta chain was found in a study of cytomegalovirus exposure and HLA in healthy donors. Study-wide results and limits: Because they were indistinguishable, some V segments, including TRBV6-2 and TRBV6-3, were excluded. A later analysis, which compared TCR beta chains of equal frequency, found the HLA-associated ones more clonally expanded.

The CDR3 has 18 residues. The ends lost 5 bases at V and 7 bases at J; junction bases unmatched: 11. The germline CDR1 and CDR2 sequences are LGHNA and YNFKEQ. Comment on this clone: Its antigen is unknown.

13 Jbeta primers and 60 Vbeta primers were used for the PCR. The authors' processing: Roughly 11 million shared chains were among the approximately 80 million unique TCR beta chains that a later analysis counted. The repertoire was sequenced with immunoSEQ multiplex PCR; TCRdb's copy has only in-frame clones and lacks some. That table is the source of V, J and clone size, and D and trimming were worked out from the DNA. This sample has about 130,000 clones; less than 85% occur once, and the top ten carry 2.5% to 3.5%. The receptor's source is a male donor in good health and CMV-seronegative. The sample consisted of PBMCs. The rearrangement uses TRBV4-2 and TRBJ2-2; 15 nucleotides align to TRBD2. In DNA, the CDR3 is TGTGCCAGCAGCTCCCGGACTAGCGGGGGGGCCTGGGGCGGGGAGCTGTTTTTT. Protein sequence: CASSSRTSGGAWGGELFF.